This T cell receptor beta chain was identified during a study of T cells in Graves' hyperthyroidism and ophthalmopathy. Study-wide context: Peripheral blood draws took place at initial diagnosis, ahead of any treatment.

TCR beta CDR3 regions were amplified from RNA transcripts. Primed by the HTBI set, a first-round RT-PCR was run on the TCR CDR3. From the multiplex PCR reads, TCRdb called clonotypes with MiXCR, one entry per CDR3 protein. The sample lists a few hundred thousand distinct CDR3 sequences; roughly 15% were seen once. The CDR3 covers 10 residues. V lost 9 bases and J lost 1, with 1 base in between. The germline gives CDR1 KGHDR, CDR2 SFDVKD. V and J are TRBV24-1 and TRBJ2-3; D remains unclear. Source material: blood. The origin of this receptor is a woman aged 60 to 75 with Graves' ophthalmopathy. The chain's CDR3 is CATGTDTQYF. Written as DNA, the CDR3 is TGTGCCACCGGCACAGATACGCAGTATTTT.